Described below is a single T cell receptor beta chain sequence and its context. The antigen is not known. This sample was taken from a study of CD8 T cells in Susac syndrome. General observations from the study: In total CD8+ repertoires, some 15 Susac-specific public clones were found, and in CD8+ TEMRA repertoires, five were found.

About 0.5 to 1 ug RNA was reverse transcribed with random hexamers. The TCR beta CDR3 was amplified by immunoSEQ multiplex PCR across 54 Vbeta, 13 Jbeta. Via MiXCR, TCRdb re-called the immunoSEQ multiplex PCR reads, giving one row per CDR3 protein. The sample includes approximately 80,000 distinct CDR3 sequences, approximately 93% seen only once; the top ten take approximately 0.49%. V dropped 6 bases and J dropped 5 bases, with 8 bases sitting between them. From germline, CDR1 is SQVTM and CDR2 ANQGSEA. There are 10 residues in the CDR3. The chain couples TRBV29-1 to TRBJ2-7; D unresolved. The sequencing sample was made of CD8+ T cells from PBMCs. This TCR derives from a human donor with Susac syndrome. CDR3 in DNA: TGCAGCGTCCTGCGCGACGAGCAGTACTTC. Amino acid sequence: CSVLRDEQYF.